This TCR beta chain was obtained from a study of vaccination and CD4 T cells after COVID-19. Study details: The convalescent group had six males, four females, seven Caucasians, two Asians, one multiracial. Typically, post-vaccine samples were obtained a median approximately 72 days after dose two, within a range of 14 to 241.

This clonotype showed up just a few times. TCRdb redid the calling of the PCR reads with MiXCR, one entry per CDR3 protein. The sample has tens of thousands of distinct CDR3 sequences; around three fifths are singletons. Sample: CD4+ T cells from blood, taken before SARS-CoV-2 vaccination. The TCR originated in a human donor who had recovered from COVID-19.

CDR3 sequence reads: CSAARAVANQPQHF. CDR3 in DNA: TGCAGTGCCGCCCGGGCGGTCGCCAATCAGCCCCAGCATTTT. The V call is TRBV20-1, the J call TRBJ1-5, with D hard to call. In germline, CDR1 is DFQATT, CDR2 SNEGSKA (reference sequence). The CDR3 totals 14 residues. Trimming took off 6 bases at V and 3 bases at J, with 15 bases between the two ends.